This T cell receptor (beta chain) was identified in a study of regulatory T cells in long-lasting Graves disease. Building of the TCR beta libraries involved iRepertoire HTBI primers and Arm-PCR of CDR3 regions. TCRdb re-analysed the multiplex PCR reads in MiXCR, keeping a single row per CDR3 protein. This table holds hundreds of thousands of distinct CDR3 sequences, around an eighth found once. Time point given: newly diagnosed GD, antithyroid drugs for less than 3 months. Scientists built the TCR library using RNA that was extracted from PBMCs. Looked up from germline, CDR1 is DFQATT and CDR2 is SNEGSKA (reference sequence). There are 13 residues in the CDR3. V lost 6 bases and J 13 bases, leaving 19 bases between the germline ends. These data were also reused for a study on T cells in Graves' hyperthyroidism and ophthalmopathy.

This chain joins TRBV20-1 and TRBJ1-6, with D possibly being TRBD1 (5 bases). This receptor was obtained from a man aged 30 to 39 with Graves disease. Sequenced material: peripheral blood mononuclear cells (PBMCs), taken at new diagnosis, from a patient treated with antithyroid drugs. The DNA for the CDR3 is TGCAGTGCCACGGGGACCGCAGCTCCCCCCCTCCACTTT. Protein: CSATGTAAPPLHF.